The entry below describes one TCR beta chain. Its specificity is unknown. The sample comes from a study of CD8 T cells in ankylosing spondylitis. A single record per CDR3 protein comes from TCRdb applying MiXCR to the 5' RACE reads. Among roughly 35,000 distinct CDR3 sequences listed, approximately 10% were seen once. Regarding the study as a whole: The study identified a TCR beta motif of under ten highly homologous variants that appeared characteristic of ankylosing spondylitis blood.

The sequence was collected from a male donor with ankylosing spondylitis. Sequences were obtained from synovial fluid, either unsorted or a sorted T cell fraction (not recorded which).

The CDR3 reads CASSETAPEGNTIYF. In DNA, the CDR3 is TGTGCCAGCAGTGAGACAGCGCCGGAGGGAAACACCATATATTTT. The J gene is TRBJ1-3, the V gene TRBV6-1, with D maybe TRBD1 (5 bases). The V and J ends lost 3 bases and 4 bases respectively, with 13 bases between them. This CDR3 has 15 residues. Per germline, CDR1 MNHNS and CDR2 SASEGT.